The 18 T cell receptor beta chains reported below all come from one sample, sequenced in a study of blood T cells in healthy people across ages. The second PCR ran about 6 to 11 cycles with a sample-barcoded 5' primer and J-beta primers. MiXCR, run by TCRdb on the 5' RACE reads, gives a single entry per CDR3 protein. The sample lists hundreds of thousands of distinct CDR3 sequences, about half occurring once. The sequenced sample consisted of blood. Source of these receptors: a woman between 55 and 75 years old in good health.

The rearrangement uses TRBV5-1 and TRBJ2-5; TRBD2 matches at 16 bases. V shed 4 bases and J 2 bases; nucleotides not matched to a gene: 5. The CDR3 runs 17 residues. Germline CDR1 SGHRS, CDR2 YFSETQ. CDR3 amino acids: CASSMGLAGGSQETQYF. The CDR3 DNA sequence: TGCGCCAGCAGCATGGGACTAGCGGGAGGGTCGCAAGAGACCCAGTACTTC.

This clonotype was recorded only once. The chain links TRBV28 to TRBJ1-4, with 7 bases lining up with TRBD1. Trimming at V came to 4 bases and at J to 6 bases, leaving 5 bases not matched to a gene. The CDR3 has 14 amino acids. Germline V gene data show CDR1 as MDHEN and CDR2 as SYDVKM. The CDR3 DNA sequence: TGTGCCAGCAGTTCCGGGACAGAGGATGAAAAACTGTTTTTT. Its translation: CASSSGTEDEKLFF.

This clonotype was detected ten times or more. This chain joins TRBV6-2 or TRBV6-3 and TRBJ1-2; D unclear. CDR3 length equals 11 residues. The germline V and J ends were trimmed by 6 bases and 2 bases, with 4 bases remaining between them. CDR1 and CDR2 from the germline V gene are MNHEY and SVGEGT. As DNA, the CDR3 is TGTGCCAGCAGGGACAACTATGGCTACACCTTC. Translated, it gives CASRDNYGYTF.

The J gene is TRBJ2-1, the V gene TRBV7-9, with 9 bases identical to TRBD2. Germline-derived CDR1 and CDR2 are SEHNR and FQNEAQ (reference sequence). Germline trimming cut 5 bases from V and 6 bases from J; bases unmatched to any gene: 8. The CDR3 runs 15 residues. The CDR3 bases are TGTGCCAGCAGCGACACGGGACTAGCACTCAATGAGCAGTTCTTC. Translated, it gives CASSDTGLALNEQFF.

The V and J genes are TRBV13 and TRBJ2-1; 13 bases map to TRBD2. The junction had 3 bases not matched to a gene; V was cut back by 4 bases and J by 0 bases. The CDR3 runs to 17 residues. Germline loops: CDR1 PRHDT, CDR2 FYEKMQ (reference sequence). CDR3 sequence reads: CASSWRTSGSSYNEQFF. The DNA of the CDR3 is TGTGCCAGCAGCTGGAGGACTAGCGGGAGCTCCTACAATGAGCAGTTCTTC.

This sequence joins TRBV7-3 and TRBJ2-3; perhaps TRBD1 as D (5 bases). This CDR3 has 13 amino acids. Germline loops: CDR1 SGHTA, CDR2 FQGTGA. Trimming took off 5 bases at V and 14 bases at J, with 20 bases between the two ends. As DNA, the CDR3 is TGTGCCAGCAGCCAGGGTGGTCAGGACCCAAGGTATTTT. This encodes CASSQGGQDPRYF.

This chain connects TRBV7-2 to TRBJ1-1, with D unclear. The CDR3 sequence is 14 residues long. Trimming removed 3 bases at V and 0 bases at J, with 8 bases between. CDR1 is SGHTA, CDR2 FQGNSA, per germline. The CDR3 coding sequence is TGTGCCAGCAGCTTTTCGGCAATGAACACTGAAGCTTTCTTT. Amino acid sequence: CASSFSAMNTEAFF.

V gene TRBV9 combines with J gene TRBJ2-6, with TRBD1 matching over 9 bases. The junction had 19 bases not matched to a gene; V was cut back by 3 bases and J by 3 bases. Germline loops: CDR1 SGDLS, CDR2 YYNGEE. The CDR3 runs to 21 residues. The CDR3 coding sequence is TGTGCCAGCAGCGCCATTCTCGCGAGGACAGGGGCCCTCAGTGGGGCCAACGTCCTGACTTTC. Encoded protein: CASSAILARTGALSGANVLTF.

The CDR3 bases are TGCAGTGCTACAGGACAGAATAGCAATCAGCCCCAGCATTTT. Protein product: CSATGQNSNQPQHF. V usage is TRBV20-1 and J usage is TRBJ1-5; TRBD1 might be the D (6 bases). Germline CDR1 and CDR2: DFQATT and SNEGSKA (reference sequence). Trimming left V 4 bases short and J 0 bases short, with 10 bases between. The CDR3 length is 14 residues.

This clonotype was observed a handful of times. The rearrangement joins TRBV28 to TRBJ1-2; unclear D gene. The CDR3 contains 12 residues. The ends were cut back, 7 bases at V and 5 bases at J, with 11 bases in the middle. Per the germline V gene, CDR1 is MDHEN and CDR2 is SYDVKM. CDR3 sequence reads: CASTQNWYGYTF. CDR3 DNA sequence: TGTGCCAGCACTCAGAATTGGTATGGCTACACCTTC.

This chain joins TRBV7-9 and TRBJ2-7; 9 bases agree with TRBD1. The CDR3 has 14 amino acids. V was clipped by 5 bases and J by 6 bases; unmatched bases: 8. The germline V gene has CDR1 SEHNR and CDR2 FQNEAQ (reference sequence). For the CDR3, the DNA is TGTGCCAGCAGCGGGCCGGGACAGGGATTCGAGCAGTACTTC. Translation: CASSGPGQGFEQYF.

This chain's CDR3 is CASSVTSGLTSGANVLTF. DNA for the CDR3: TGTGCCAGCAGCGTCACTAGCGGGCTCACCTCTGGGGCCAACGTCCTGACTTTC. The rearrangement links TRBV9 to TRBJ2-6, with 9 bases fitting TRBD2. In germline, CDR1 is SGDLS, CDR2 YYNGEE. The ends lost 2 bases at V and 0 bases at J; junction bases unmatched: 6. CDR3 length equals 18 residues.

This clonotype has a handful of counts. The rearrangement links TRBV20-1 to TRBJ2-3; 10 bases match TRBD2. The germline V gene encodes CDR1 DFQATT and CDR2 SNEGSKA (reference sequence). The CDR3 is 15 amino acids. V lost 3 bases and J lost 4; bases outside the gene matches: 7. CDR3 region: CSASSRTSGADTQYF. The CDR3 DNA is TGCAGTGCTAGTTCCAGGACTAGCGGAGCAGATACGCAGTATTTT.

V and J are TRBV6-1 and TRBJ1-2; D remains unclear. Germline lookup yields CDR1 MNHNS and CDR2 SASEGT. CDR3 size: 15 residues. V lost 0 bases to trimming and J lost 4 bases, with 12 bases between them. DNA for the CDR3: TGTGCCAGCAGTGAAGCGCCGGGTCAGCTCTATGGCTACACCTTC. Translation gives CASSEAPGQLYGYTF.

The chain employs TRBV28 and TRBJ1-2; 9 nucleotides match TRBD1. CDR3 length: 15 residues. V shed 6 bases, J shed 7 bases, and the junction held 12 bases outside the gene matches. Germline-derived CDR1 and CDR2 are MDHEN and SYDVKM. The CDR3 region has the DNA TGTGCCAGCAGCACGACCCTCACAGGGGGCATTGGCTACACCTTC. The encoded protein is CASSTTLTGGIGYTF.

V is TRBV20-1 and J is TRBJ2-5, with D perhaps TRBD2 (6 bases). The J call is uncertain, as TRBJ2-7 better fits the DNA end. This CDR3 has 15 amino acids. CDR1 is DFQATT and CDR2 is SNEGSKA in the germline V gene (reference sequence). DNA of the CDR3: TGCAGTGCTAGACCCCAGGGTAGCGGTGCTAGCGAGCAGTACTTC. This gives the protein CSARPQGSGASEQYF.

CDR3 sequence reads: CASSEGPIGRRKLFF. CDR3 DNA sequence: TGTGCCAGCAGTGAAGGCCCCATTGGTCGAAGAAAACTGTTTTTT. The chain carries TRBV25-1 and TRBJ1-4; D remains unclear. The CDR3 is 15 amino acids. The ends were cut back, 2 bases at V and 10 bases at J, with 17 bases in the middle. Germline V gene sequence: CDR1 MGHDK, CDR2 SYGVNS.

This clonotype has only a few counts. CDR3 DNA: TGCAGTGCTAGACGGCAGTTTGACACCGGGGAGCTGTTTTTT. Amino acids: CSARRQFDTGELFF. V gene TRBV20-1 combines with J gene TRBJ2-2; D gene uncertain. V was cut by 2 bases and J by 3 bases, with 10 bases left in between. The CDR3 contains 14 residues. CDR1 and CDR2 (germline): DFQATT, SNEGSKA (reference sequence).